The 2 T cell receptor beta chains below come from one sample, sequenced in a study of CD4+ T cells in melanoma. Clones were read by immunoSEQ multiplex PCR, and TCRdb kept only the in-frame ones, dropping some. This table has some 9,100 clones, 69% appearing once. The source material was peripheral blood. The receptors here all came from a human donor with melanoma.

The V call is TRBV5-6, the J call TRBJ1-5, with no clear D. This CDR3 has 17 amino acids. V lost 1 base to trimming and J lost 3 bases, with 17 bases between them. CDR1 is SGHDT and CDR2 is YYEEEE in the germline V gene. Written as DNA, the CDR3 is TGTGCCAGCAGCTTGTTTCTGGGAGGAGTGGACAATCAGCCCCAGCATTTT. Its protein product is CASSLFLGGVDNQPQHF. Full variable domain (outside the CDR3, taken from reference TRBV5-6 and TRBJ1-5): DAGVTQSPTHLIKTRGQQVTLRCSPKSGHDTVSWYQQALGQGPQFIFQYYEEEERQRGNFPDRFSGHQFPNYSSELNVNALLLGDSALYLCASSLFLGGVDNQPQHFGDGTRLSIL.

In this sample, this clone turned up a few times. This sequence joins TRBV27 and TRBJ2-2; TRBD2 is a possible D gene (7 bases). V was shortened by 6 bases and J by 8 bases, with 13 bases between the two germline ends. The CDR3 covers 13 residues. Germline assignment: CDR1 MNHEY and CDR2 SMNVEV (reference sequence). This chain's CDR3 is CASSLGGAGELFF. In DNA form, the CDR3 reads TGTGCCAGCAGCCTGGGGGGGGCGGGGGAGCTGTTTTTT.